What follows are 14 T cell receptor beta chains derived from one specimen sequenced in a study of siplizumab effects on memory and regulatory T cells. TCRdb's copy holds only in-frame clones and misses some; the assay was immunoSEQ multiplex PCR. The sample carries nearly 85,000 clones, roughly 86% recorded once. The source material was Tregs sorted from blood. The origin of the receptors is a human donor in good health.

The chain joins TRBV18 to TRBJ1-2; D is unclear. Germline assignment: CDR1 KGHSH and CDR2 LQKENI. Trimming removed 6 bases from V and 3 bases from J, with 17 bases in between. The CDR3 spans 15 residues. The CDR3 loop is CASSASSVTYYGYTF. Written as DNA, the CDR3 is TGTGCCAGCTCTGCGTCGTCGGTAACGTACTATGGCTACACCTTC.

This clone was seen once. The chain combines TRBV4-1 with TRBJ2-4; 12 bases are shared with TRBD2. This CDR3 spans 17 amino acids. Germline V gene data show CDR1 as MGHRA and CDR2 as YSYEKL. With V trimmed by 3 bases and J by 2 bases, 5 bases remained unmatched. For the CDR3, the DNA is TGCGCCAGCAGCCAGAGGCTAGCGGGGGGGACCAAAAACATTCAGTACTTC. This sequence encodes CASSQRLAGGTKNIQYF.

This clone was seen a few times. J is TRBJ1-1 and V is TRBV11-2; D unclear. CDR1 is SGHAT, CDR2 FQNNGV, per germline. There are 14 residues in the CDR3. The germline V and J ends were trimmed by 3 bases and 2 bases, with 10 bases remaining between them. The CDR3 region is CASSFGQANTEAFF. The CDR3 DNA reads as TGTGCCAGCAGCTTCGGGCAGGCAAACACTGAAGCTTTCTTT.

V gene TRBV19 combines with J gene TRBJ2-6; 7 nucleotides line up with TRBD1. With V trimmed by 5 bases and J by 4 bases, 11 bases remained unmatched. Germline-derived CDR1 and CDR2 are LNHDA and SQIVND (reference sequence). The CDR3 loop spans 17 amino acids. For the CDR3, the DNA is TGTGCCAGTAGTCAGAGACAGGGCTCTTGGGGGGCCAACGTCCTGACTTTC. Protein sequence: CASSQRQGSWGANVLTF.

The V gene is TRBV27, the J gene TRBJ2-2, with a possible D match to TRBD2 (7 bases). V shed 3 bases and J shed 4 bases, with 15 bases lying between them. This CDR3 is 16 amino acids long. CDR1 is MNHEY, CDR2 SMNVEV, per germline (reference sequence). CDR3 sequence reads: CASSFSEGGITGELFF. CDR3 in DNA: TGTGCCAGCAGTTTTTCCGAGGGGGGGATCACCGGGGAGCTGTTTTTT.

This clone appeared a few times. The chain has TRBV7-2 and TRBJ2-2; 12 bases match TRBD2. V dropped 3 bases and J dropped 8; count of bases not matched to a gene: 4. In germline, CDR1 is SGHTA, CDR2 FQGNSA. The CDR3 has 15 residues. The DNA for the CDR3 is TGTGCCAGCAGCTTCGGACTAGCGGGGAGGGGGGAGCTGTTTTTT. It specifies CASSFGLAGRGELFF.

The chain is built from TRBV7-2 and TRBJ1-2; D perhaps matches TRBD1 (5 bases). This CDR3 has 14 residues. Looked up from germline, CDR1 is SGHTA and CDR2 is FQGNSA. V was trimmed by 3 bases and J by 7 bases, leaving 15 bases between them. The CDR3: CASSFLGGEGGYTF. In nucleotides, the CDR3 is TGTGCCAGCAGCTTCCTTGGGGGAGAGGGTGGCTACACCTTC.

The chain has TRBV28 and TRBJ2-1; 12 bases agree with TRBD1. Germline loops: CDR1 MDHEN, CDR2 SYDVKM. V lost 4 bases and J lost 6; bases outside the gene matches: 7. The CDR3 runs 16 residues. Written as DNA, the CDR3 is TGTGCCAGCAGTTCGGTGGGACAGGGGGCGCCCAATGAGCAGTTCTTC. Encoded protein: CASSSVGQGAPNEQFF. Looking up the rest from reference TRBV28 and TRBJ2-1 gives the full variable domain: DVKVTQSSRYLVKRTGEKVFLECVQDMDHENMFWYRQDPGLGLRLIYFSYDVKMKEKGDIPEGYSVSREKKERFSLILESASTNQTSMYLCASSSVGQGAPNEQFFGPGTRLTVL.

This sequence joins TRBV19 and TRBJ2-3; perhaps TRBD1 as D (6 bases). The CDR3 runs to 16 residues. Germline V lookup: CDR1 LNHDA, CDR2 SQIVND (reference sequence). Trimming removed 4 bases at V and 6 bases at J, with 20 bases between. This CDR3 reads CASSKLGRGVADTQYF. CDR3 coding DNA: TGTGCCAGTAGTAAACTGGGCAGGGGTGTTGCGGATACGCAGTATTTT.

The chain is built from TRBV7-2 and TRBJ2-3; 13 bases are a match to TRBD2. After removal of 0 bases from V and 1 base from J, the junction contained 7 bases not matched to a gene. Germline-derived CDR1 and CDR2 are SGHTA and FQGNSA. The CDR3 totals 19 residues. The DNA of the CDR3 is TGTGCCAGCAGCTTAGCCTTGGGGGGACTAGCGGGACGCACAGATACGCAGTATTTT. This encodes CASSLALGGLAGRTDTQYF.

Worth noting for this clone: An end of the junction differs from the germline gene, which may be a read error. This chain links TRBV7-9 with TRBJ2-5, with TRBD2 identical over 7 bases. This CDR3 region has 15 residues. CDR1 is SEHNR and CDR2 is FQNEAQ in the germline V gene (reference sequence). CDR3 bases: TGTGCCAGCAGCGCCCGACTAGCCACTCAAGAGGCCCAGTACTTC. Encoded protein: CASSARLATQEAQYF.

The V gene is TRBV30, the J gene TRBJ2-3; D is tentatively TRBD1 or TRBD2 (5 bases each). The V gene's germline CDR1 is GTSNPN and CDR2 SVGIG (reference sequence). V lost 4 bases and J lost 4, with 12 bases in between. This CDR3 has 13 residues. CDR3 protein: CAWTSGRADTQYF. CDR3 DNA sequence: TGTGCCTGGACATCAGGGCGGGCAGATACGCAGTATTTT.

The gene calls are TRBV7-9 and TRBJ1-1; 7 bases are a match to TRBD1. The V segment lost 4 bases and the J segment 7 bases; nucleotides outside the gene matches: 9. This CDR3 comprises 14 residues. CDR1 SEHNR and CDR2 FQNEAQ come from the germline V gene (reference sequence). The CDR3 coding sequence is TGTGCCAGCAGCTCCTTACCAGGACAGGTTGAAGCTTTCTTT. It is translated as CASSSLPGQVEAFF.

This clone was observed once. The rearrangement links TRBV6-4 to TRBJ1-1; possibly TRBD1 for D (6 bases). The CDR3 extends over 14 amino acids. V lost 3 bases to trimming and J lost 4 bases, with 12 bases between them. Germline CDR1 reads MRHNA; CDR2 reads SNTAGT. CDR3 nucleotide sequence: TGTGCCAGCAGTGAATGGGGGGCTAGCACTGAAGCTTTCTTT. Protein product: CASSEWGASTEAFF.